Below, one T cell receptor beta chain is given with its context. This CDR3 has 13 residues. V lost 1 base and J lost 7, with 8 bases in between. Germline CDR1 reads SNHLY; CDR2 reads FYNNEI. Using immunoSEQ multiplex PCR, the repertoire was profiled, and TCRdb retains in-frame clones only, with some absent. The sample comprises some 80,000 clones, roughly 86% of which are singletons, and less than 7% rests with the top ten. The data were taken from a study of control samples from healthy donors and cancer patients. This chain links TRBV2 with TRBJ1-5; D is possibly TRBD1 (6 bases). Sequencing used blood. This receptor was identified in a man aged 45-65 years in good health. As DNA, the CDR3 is TGTGCCAGCAGTGAAGGACAGGAGCAGCCCCAGCATTTT. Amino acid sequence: CASSEGQEQPQHF.